Listed below are T cell receptor beta chains from one sample, sequenced in a study of cytomegalovirus exposure and HLA in healthy donors. Libraries were prepared by immunoSEQ multiplex PCR; TCRdb keeps only in-frame clonotypes and omits some of them. The sample shows more than 85,000 clones, 13% to 15% of them seen only once. Sequenced: PBMCs. All receptors derive from a female donor in good health and CMV-seronegative. CDR3s include the opening cysteine and the closing phenylalanine or tryptophan. Fields, in order: clone size, V gene, D gene, J gene, CDR3 protein, CDR3 DNA. D genes are given only for firm matches. Only some rows state a clone size, as once, few, many or a class for expanded clones.

abundance: .; v_gene: TRBV7-2; d_gene: TRBD1; j_gene: TRBJ1-4; CDR3aa: CASSLDRAGEKLFF; CDR3nt: TGTGCCAGCAGCCTGGACAGGGCTGGTGAAAAACTGTTTTTT
abundance: .; v_gene: TRBV19; d_gene: TRBD2; j_gene: TRBJ2-1; CDR3aa: CASSGTSGYNEQFF; CDR3nt: TGTGCCAGTAGCGGGACTAGCGGTTACAATGAGCAGTTCTTC
abundance: few; v_gene: TRBV2; d_gene: TRBD1; j_gene: TRBJ2-5; CDR3aa: CASRGQSSYQETQYF; CDR3nt: TGTGCCAGCAGGGGACAGTCCTCGTACCAAGAGACCCAGTACTTC
abundance: few; v_gene: TRBV29-1; d_gene: TRBD1; j_gene: TRBJ2-3; CDR3aa: CSVGQGSTDTQYF; CDR3nt: TGCAGCGTGGGACAGGGGAGCACAGATACGCAGTATTTT
abundance: .; v_gene: TRBV4-3; d_gene: TRBD1; j_gene: TRBJ1-2; CDR3aa: CASSQAFGTGYGYTF; CDR3nt: TGCGCCAGCAGCCAAGCATTTGGGACAGGTTATGGCTACACCTTC
abundance: .; v_gene: TRBV4-3; d_gene: .; j_gene: TRBJ1-5; CDR3aa: CASSIGVGNQPQHF; CDR3nt: TGCGCCAGCAGCATAGGGGTTGGCAATCAGCCCCAGCATTTT
abundance: few; v_gene: TRBV11-3; d_gene: TRBD1; j_gene: TRBJ2-1; CDR3aa: CASSFTGVGEQFF; CDR3nt: TGTGCCAGCAGCTTTACAGGGGTGGGTGAGCAGTTCTTC
abundance: few; v_gene: TRBV7-2; d_gene: .; j_gene: TRBJ1-2; CDR3aa: CASSLSYGYTF; CDR3nt: TGTGCCAGCAGCCTAAGCTATGGCTACACCTTC
abundance: .; v_gene: TRBV4-3; d_gene: .; j_gene: TRBJ2-7; CDR3aa: CASSQDPVPGSYEQYF; CDR3nt: TGCGCCAGCAGCCAAGATCCTGTGCCAGGGTCCTACGAGCAGTACTTC
abundance: .; v_gene: TRBV28; d_gene: TRBD2; j_gene: TRBJ2-5; CDR3aa: CASSSPGSGGKETQYF; CDR3nt: TGTGCCAGCAGTTCCCCAGGTAGCGGGGGTAAAGAGACCCAGTACTTC
abundance: .; v_gene: TRBV12-5; d_gene: TRBD1; j_gene: TRBJ1-5; CDR3aa: CASGPWDSLSNQPQHF; CDR3nt: TGTGCTAGTGGTCCCTGGGACAGCCTTAGCAATCAGCCCCAGCATTTT
abundance: .; v_gene: TRBV4-2; d_gene: .; j_gene: TRBJ2-3; CDR3aa: CASSQVEGGGRVADTQYF; CDR3nt: TGTGCCAGCAGCCAAGTAGAAGGTGGAGGGCGGGTTGCAGATACGCAGTATTTT
abundance: few; v_gene: TRBV4-1; d_gene: .; j_gene: TRBJ1-1; CDR3aa: CASSQGAANTEAFF; CDR3nt: TGCGCCAGCAGCCAAGGGGCAGCGAACACTGAAGCTTTCTTT
abundance: .; v_gene: TRBV30; d_gene: .; j_gene: TRBJ1-2; CDR3aa: CAWSVGRGYGYTF; CDR3nt: TGTGCCTGGAGTGTAGGGAGGGGCTATGGCTACACCTTC
abundance: few; v_gene: TRBV18; d_gene: .; j_gene: TRBJ1-1; CDR3aa: CASSPVIDTEAFF; CDR3nt: TGTGCCAGCTCACCAGTAATAGACACTGAAGCTTTCTTT
abundance: .; v_gene: TRBV7-3; d_gene: .; j_gene: TRBJ1-1; CDR3aa: CASSLGGLGTEAFF; CDR3nt: TGTGCCAGCAGCTTAGGGGGGTTAGGCACTGAAGCTTTCTTT
abundance: few; v_gene: TRBV7-2; d_gene: .; j_gene: TRBJ2-4; CDR3aa: CASSAVTGLAKNIQYF; CDR3nt: TGTGCCAGCAGCGCCGTCACAGGTTTAGCCAAAAACATTCAGTACTTC
abundance: .; v_gene: TRBV4-1; d_gene: .; j_gene: TRBJ2-7; CDR3aa: CASSPSMEGSPYEQYF; CDR3nt: TGCGCCAGCAGCCCATCAATGGAGGGGTCTCCCTACGAGCAGTACTTC
abundance: once; v_gene: TRBV5-1; d_gene: TRBD2; j_gene: TRBJ2-3; CDR3aa: CASNSGGVTDTQYF; CDR3nt: TGCGCCAGCAATTCGGGAGGGGTCACAGATACGCAGTATTTT
abundance: .; v_gene: TRBV7-9; d_gene: .; j_gene: TRBJ2-2; CDR3aa: CASSFRGSGELFF; CDR3nt: TGTGCCAGCAGCTTCCGGGGTTCCGGGGAGCTGTTTTTT
abundance: .; v_gene: TRBV5-4; d_gene: .; j_gene: TRBJ1-2; CDR3aa: CASSLKTFGGYGYTF; CDR3nt: TGTGCCAGCAGCTTAAAGACATTCGGGGGCTATGGCTACACCTTC
abundance: once; v_gene: TRBV9; d_gene: TRBD2; j_gene: TRBJ2-7; CDR3aa: CASSPGGTARSSYEQYF; CDR3nt: TGTGCCAGCAGCCCGGGGGGGACCGCGAGGAGCTCCTACGAGCAGTACTTC
abundance: few; v_gene: TRBV30; d_gene: .; j_gene: TRBJ1-1; CDR3aa: CAWSPRDSGAEAFF; CDR3nt: TGTGCCTGGAGTCCCCGGGACTCAGGTGCTGAAGCTTTCTTT
abundance: .; v_gene: TRBV9; d_gene: TRBD2; j_gene: TRBJ2-5; CDR3aa: CASSVGASGGEETQYF; CDR3nt: TGTGCCAGCAGCGTAGGGGCTAGCGGGGGTGAAGAGACCCAGTACTTC
abundance: .; v_gene: TRBV5-1; d_gene: .; j_gene: TRBJ2-7; CDR3aa: CASSHTGTRTYEQYF; CDR3nt: TGCGCCAGCAGCCACACCGGGACACGGACCTACGAGCAGTACTTC
abundance: .; v_gene: TRBV27; d_gene: TRBD1; j_gene: TRBJ2-1; CDR3aa: CASSFWQGAPKEQFF; CDR3nt: TGTGCCAGCAGTTTCTGGCAGGGGGCCCCTAAGGAGCAGTTCTTC
abundance: few; v_gene: TRBV4-3; d_gene: TRBD1; j_gene: TRBJ2-7; CDR3aa: CASSQDRTGGYEQYF; CDR3nt: TGCGCCAGCAGCCAAGATCGAACAGGGGGTTACGAGCAGTACTTC
abundance: .; v_gene: TRBV5-1; d_gene: TRBD2; j_gene: TRBJ2-7; CDR3aa: CASSLIGREAYEQYF; CDR3nt: TGCGCCAGCAGCTTGATCGGGCGGGAGGCCTACGAGCAGTACTTC
abundance: few; v_gene: TRBV4-2; d_gene: .; j_gene: TRBJ1-3; CDR3aa: CASSPGGNTIYF; CDR3nt: TGTGCCAGCAGCCCGGGGGGAAACACCATATATTTT
abundance: .; v_gene: TRBV7-9; d_gene: .; j_gene: TRBJ1-1; CDR3aa: CASSQPLPGMGTEAFF; CDR3nt: TGTGCCAGCAGCCAACCCCTTCCGGGTATGGGCACTGAAGCTTTCTTT
abundance: few; v_gene: TRBV4-1; d_gene: TRBD1; j_gene: TRBJ2-6; CDR3aa: CASSRYSPGQKFLGSGANVLTF; CDR3nt: TGCGCCAGCAGCCGATATTCGCCGGGACAGAAATTTCTAGGCTCTGGGGCCAACGTCCTGACTTTC
abundance: few; v_gene: TRBV5-6; d_gene: TRBD1; j_gene: TRBJ2-7; CDR3aa: CASSLAGQGAYEQYF; CDR3nt: TGTGCCAGCAGCTTAGCAGGACAGGGGGCCTACGAGCAGTACTTC
abundance: few; v_gene: TRBV7-2; d_gene: .; j_gene: TRBJ1-5; CDR3aa: CASSLAPDDYSNQPQHF; CDR3nt: TGTGCCAGCAGCTTAGCCCCCGACGACTATAGCAATCAGCCCCAGCATTTT
abundance: .; v_gene: TRBV13; d_gene: TRBD2; j_gene: TRBJ2-7; CDR3aa: CASSSGLAGTYEQYF; CDR3nt: TGTGCCAGCAGCTCGGGACTAGCGGGAACCTACGAGCAGTACTTC
abundance: few; v_gene: TRBV7-9; d_gene: .; j_gene: TRBJ2-7; CDR3aa: CASSLAQYEQYF; CDR3nt: TGTGCCAGCAGCTTAGCCCAATACGAGCAGTACTTC
abundance: few; v_gene: TRBV4-1; d_gene: TRBD1; j_gene: TRBJ2-3; CDR3aa: CASSQFGTGMSDTQYF; CDR3nt: TGCGCCAGCAGCCAATTCGGGACAGGGATGTCAGATACGCAGTATTTT
abundance: .; v_gene: TRBV10-2; d_gene: TRBD1; j_gene: TRBJ1-2; CDR3aa: CASTETGGGFGYTF; CDR3nt: TGCGCCAGCACCGAGACAGGGGGCGGTTTTGGCTACACCTTC
abundance: few; v_gene: TRBV5-6; d_gene: .; j_gene: TRBJ1-1; CDR3aa: CASSLGSGHTEAFF; CDR3nt: TGTGCCAGCAGCTTGGGTTCCGGTCACACTGAAGCTTTCTTT
abundance: .; v_gene: TRBV18; d_gene: .; j_gene: TRBJ1-3; CDR3aa: CASSPPGGGNTIYF; CDR3nt: TGTGCCAGCTCACCACCGGGGGGTGGAAACACCATATATTTT
abundance: few; v_gene: TRBV6-6; d_gene: .; j_gene: TRBJ2-3; CDR3aa: CASSYVGDTQYF; CDR3nt: TGTGCCAGCAGTTACGTCGGGGATACGCAGTATTTT
abundance: few; v_gene: TRBV29-1; d_gene: .; j_gene: TRBJ1-1; CDR3aa: CSVESLLGEGEAFF; CDR3nt: TGCAGCGTTGAATCTCTACTCGGGGAGGGGGAAGCTTTCTTT
abundance: .; v_gene: TRBV7-2; d_gene: .; j_gene: TRBJ2-2; CDR3aa: CASSLAFPVELFF; CDR3nt: TGTGCCAGCAGCTTAGCGTTTCCCGTAGAGCTGTTTTTT
abundance: few; v_gene: TRBV6-5; d_gene: .; j_gene: TRBJ1-6; CDR3aa: CASSYFDRNSPLHF; CDR3nt: TGTGCCAGCAGTTACTTCGACAGGAATTCACCCCTCCACTTT
abundance: .; v_gene: TRBV5-1; d_gene: TRBD1; j_gene: TRBJ1-2; CDR3aa: CASSHDRGVYGYTF; CDR3nt: TGCGCCAGCAGTCACGACAGGGGTGTCTATGGCTACACCTTC
abundance: .; v_gene: TRBV18; d_gene: TRBD2; j_gene: TRBJ2-3; CDR3aa: CASSSRLAGSTDTQYF; CDR3nt: TGTGCCAGCTCATCACGACTAGCGGGGAGCACAGATACGCAGTATTTT
abundance: few; v_gene: TRBV28; d_gene: .; j_gene: TRBJ1-5; CDR3aa: CASSPSGGLSNQPQHF; CDR3nt: TGTGCCAGCAGTCCCTCGGGAGGGTTAAGCAATCAGCCCCAGCATTTT
abundance: .; v_gene: TRBV6-1; d_gene: .; j_gene: TRBJ1-5; CDR3aa: CASSGEVNQPQHF; CDR3nt: TGTGCCAGCAGCGGAGAGGTCAATCAGCCCCAGCATTTT
abundance: .; v_gene: TRBV29-1; d_gene: TRBD1; j_gene: TRBJ1-2; CDR3aa: CSVGSEGQGAIGYTF; CDR3nt: TGCAGCGTTGGTTCCGAGGGACAGGGGGCGATCGGCTACACCTTC
abundance: .; v_gene: TRBV19; d_gene: TRBD2; j_gene: TRBJ2-5; CDR3aa: CASMMTSGGALETQYF; CDR3nt: TGTGCCAGTATGATGACTAGCGGGGGGGCCTTGGAGACCCAGTACTTC
abundance: .; v_gene: TRBV19; d_gene: .; j_gene: TRBJ1-1; CDR3aa: CASILGMQAFF; CDR3nt: TGTGCCAGTATTCTCGGGATGCAAGCTTTCTTT
abundance: many; v_gene: TRBV2; d_gene: TRBD1; j_gene: TRBJ1-1; CDR3aa: CASSGQGGMNTEAFF; CDR3nt: TGTGCCAGCAGTGGACAGGGAGGAATGAACACTGAAGCTTTCTTT
abundance: .; v_gene: TRBV5-1; d_gene: .; j_gene: TRBJ1-2; CDR3aa: CASSLATGLGHF; CDR3nt: TGCGCCAGCAGCTTGGCGACAGGCCTTGGGCACTTC
abundance: .; v_gene: TRBV3-2; d_gene: .; j_gene: TRBJ1-1; CDR3aa: CARGGAFF; CDR3nt: TGTGCCAGGGGGGGGGCTTTCTTT